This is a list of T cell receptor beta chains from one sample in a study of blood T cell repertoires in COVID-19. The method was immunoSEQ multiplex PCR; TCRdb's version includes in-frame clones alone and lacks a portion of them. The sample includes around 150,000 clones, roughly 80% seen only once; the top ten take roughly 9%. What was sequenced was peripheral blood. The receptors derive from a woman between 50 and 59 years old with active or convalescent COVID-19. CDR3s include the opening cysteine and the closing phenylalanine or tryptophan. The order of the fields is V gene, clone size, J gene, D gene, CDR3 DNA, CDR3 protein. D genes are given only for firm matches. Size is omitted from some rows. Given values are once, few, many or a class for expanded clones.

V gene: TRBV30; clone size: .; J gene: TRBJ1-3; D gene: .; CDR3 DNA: TGTGCCTGGAGAGATCGGACATCAAACACCATATATTTT; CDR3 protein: CAWRDRTSNTIYF
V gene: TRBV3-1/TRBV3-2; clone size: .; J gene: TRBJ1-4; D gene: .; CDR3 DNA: TGTGCCAGCAGCCACGACCGTAGCAGAAATGAAAAACTGTTTTTT; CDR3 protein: CASSHDRSRNEKLFF
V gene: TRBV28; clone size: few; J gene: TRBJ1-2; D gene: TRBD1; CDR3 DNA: TGTGCCAGCAGTTTAAACAGGGGGTTCTATGGCTACACCTTC; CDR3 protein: CASSLNRGFYGYTF
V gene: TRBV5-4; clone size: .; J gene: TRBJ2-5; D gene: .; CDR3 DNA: TGTGCCAGCAGCTTGGTCGACAGGCAAGAGACCCAGTACTTC; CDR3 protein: CASSLVDRQETQYF
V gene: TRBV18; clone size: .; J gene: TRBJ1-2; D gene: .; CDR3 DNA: TGTGCCAGCTCACCAAGCCAGGGGAAGGACGGCTACACCTTC; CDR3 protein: CASSPSQGKDGYTF
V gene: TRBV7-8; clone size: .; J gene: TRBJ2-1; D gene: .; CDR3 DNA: TGTGCCAGCAGCTTAGTTCGTTCCTACAATGAGCAGTTCTTC; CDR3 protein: CASSLVRSYNEQFF
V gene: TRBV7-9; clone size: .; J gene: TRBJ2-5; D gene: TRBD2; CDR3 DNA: TGTGCCAGCAGCTCTAGCGGGAGTGAGACCCAGTACTTC; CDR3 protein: CASSSSGSETQYF
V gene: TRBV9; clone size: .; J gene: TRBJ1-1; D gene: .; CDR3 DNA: TGTGCCAGCAGCCCCACTCACCTGAACACTGAAGCTTTCTTT; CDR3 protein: CASSPTHLNTEAFF
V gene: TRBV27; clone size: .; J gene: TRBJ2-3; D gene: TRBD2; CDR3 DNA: TGTGCCAGCGGGACTAGCCATACGCAGTATTTT; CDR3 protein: CASGTSHTQYF
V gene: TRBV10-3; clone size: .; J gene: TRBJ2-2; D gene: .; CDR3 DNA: TGTGCCATCAGTGAGTTTGCAGGGACGAACACCGGGGAGCTGTTTTTT; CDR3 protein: CAISEFAGTNTGELFF
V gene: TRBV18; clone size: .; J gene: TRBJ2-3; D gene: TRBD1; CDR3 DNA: TGTGCCAGCTCACAAAATTCACCGGGACAGGGGGCATTGGATACGCAGTATTTT; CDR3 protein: CASSQNSPGQGALDTQYF
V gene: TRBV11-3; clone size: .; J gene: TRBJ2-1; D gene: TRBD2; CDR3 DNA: TGTGCCAGCAGCTTAGATGGCGGGGGACTAGCGGGTCCCTCCTACAATGAGCAGTTCTTC; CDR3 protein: CASSLDGGGLAGPSYNEQFF
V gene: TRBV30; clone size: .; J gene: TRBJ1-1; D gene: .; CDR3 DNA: TGTGCCTGGAACCGGGTTTCGAACACTGAAGCTTTCTTT; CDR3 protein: CAWNRVSNTEAFF
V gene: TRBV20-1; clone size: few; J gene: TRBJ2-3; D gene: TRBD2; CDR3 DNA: TGCAGTGCTACTGAAAGCGGGGGGGCTGGCACAGATACGCAGTATTTT; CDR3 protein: CSATESGGAGTDTQYF
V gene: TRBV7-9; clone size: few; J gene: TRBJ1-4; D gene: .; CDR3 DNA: TGTGCCAGCAGCGCTTACAGGTCCACTAATGAAAAACTGTTTTTT; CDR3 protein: CASSAYRSTNEKLFF
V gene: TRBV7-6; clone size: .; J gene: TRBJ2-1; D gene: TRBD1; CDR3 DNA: TGTGCCAGCAGCCTGGGACAGGGGGGGGTCAATGAGCAGTTCTTC; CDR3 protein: CASSLGQGGVNEQFF
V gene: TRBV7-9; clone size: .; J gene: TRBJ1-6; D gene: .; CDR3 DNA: TGTGCCAGCAGCTTAGATAGAAGTACTTCACCCCTCCACTTT; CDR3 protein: CASSLDRSTSPLHF
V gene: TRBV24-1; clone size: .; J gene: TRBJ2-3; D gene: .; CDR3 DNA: TGTGCCACCAGTGATTTACCCGGGGTTAGCACAGATACGCAGTATTTT; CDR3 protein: CATSDLPGVSTDTQYF
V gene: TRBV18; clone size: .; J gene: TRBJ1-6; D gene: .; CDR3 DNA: TGTGCCAGCTCCCAAGGACTACCCGGGGGTTCACCCCTCCACTTT; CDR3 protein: CASSQGLPGGSPLHF
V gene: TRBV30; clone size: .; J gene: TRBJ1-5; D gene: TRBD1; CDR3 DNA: TGTGCCTGGAGCCCGACAGGGAATCAGCCCCAGCATTTT; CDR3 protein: CAWSPTGNQPQHF
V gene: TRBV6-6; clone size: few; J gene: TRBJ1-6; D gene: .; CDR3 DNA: TGTGCCAGCAGCTCGAGCTCCTATAATTCACCCCTCCACTTT; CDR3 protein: CASSSSSYNSPLHF
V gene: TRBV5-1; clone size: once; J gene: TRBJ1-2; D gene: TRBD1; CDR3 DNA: TGCGCCAGCAGCTTGGTGCAGGGGGCTGGTGGCTACACCTTC; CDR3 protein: CASSLVQGAGGYTF
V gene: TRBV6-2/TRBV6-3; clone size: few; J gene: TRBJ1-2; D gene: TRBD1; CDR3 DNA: TGTGCCAGCAGCCACAGGGGGGTAAACTATGGCTACACCTTC; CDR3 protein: CASSHRGVNYGYTF
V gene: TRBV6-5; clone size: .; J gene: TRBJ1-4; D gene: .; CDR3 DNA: TGTGCCAGCAGACCGACAGGCTCTAATGAAAAACTGTTTTTT; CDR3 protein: CASRPTGSNEKLFF
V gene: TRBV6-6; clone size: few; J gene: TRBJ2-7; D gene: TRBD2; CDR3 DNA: TGTGCCAGCAGTAAAGCGGGAGATAGTCACGAGCAGTACTTC; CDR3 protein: CASSKAGDSHEQYF
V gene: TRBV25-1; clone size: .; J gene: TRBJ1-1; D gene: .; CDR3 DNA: TGTGCCAGCAGTGAATCAGGGAACACTGAAGCTTTCTTT; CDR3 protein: CASSESGNTEAFF
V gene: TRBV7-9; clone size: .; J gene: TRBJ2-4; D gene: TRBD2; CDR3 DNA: TGTGCCAGCAGCCCGGGGGGGGCGAGGAACATTCAGTACTTC; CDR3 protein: CASSPGGARNIQYF
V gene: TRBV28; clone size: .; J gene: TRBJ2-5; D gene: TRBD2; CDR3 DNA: TGTGCCAGCGGTGGTTCGGGGGGGCAGCGGGAGACCCAGTACTTC; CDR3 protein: CASGGSGGQRETQYF
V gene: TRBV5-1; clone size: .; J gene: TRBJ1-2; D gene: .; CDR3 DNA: TGCGCCAGTAGGCCGAACGCAGGGGTGGACTATGGCTACACCTTC; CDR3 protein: CASRPNAGVDYGYTF
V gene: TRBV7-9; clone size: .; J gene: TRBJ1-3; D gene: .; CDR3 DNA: TGTGCCAGCAGCTTAGGAGGTAACAGGGCTGGAAACACCATATATTTT; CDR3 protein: CASSLGGNRAGNTIYF
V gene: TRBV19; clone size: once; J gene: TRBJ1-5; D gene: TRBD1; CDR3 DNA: TGTGCCAGTAGTATGACGACAGGGGAACAGCCCCAGCATTTT; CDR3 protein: CASSMTTGEQPQHF
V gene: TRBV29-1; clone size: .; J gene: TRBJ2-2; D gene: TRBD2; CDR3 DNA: TGCAGCGTCACCGGGACCCCAGTGGCACTAGCGGGGGGAAACACCGGGGAGCTGTTTTTT; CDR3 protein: CSVTGTPVALAGGNTGELFF
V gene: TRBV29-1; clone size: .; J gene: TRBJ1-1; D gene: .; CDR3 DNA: TGCAGCGTTGAGGGGCATATGAACACTGAAGCTTTCTTT; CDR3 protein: CSVEGHMNTEAFF
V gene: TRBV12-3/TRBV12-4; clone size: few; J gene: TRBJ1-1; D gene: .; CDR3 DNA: TGTGCCAGCAGCCAAGGGAGGGACACTGAAGCTTTCTTT; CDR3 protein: CASSQGRDTEAFF
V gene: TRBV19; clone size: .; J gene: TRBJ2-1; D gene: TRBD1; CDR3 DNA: TGTGCCAGTAGTATAGGGGACAGGGGGCTTCGTTCCTACAATGAGCAGTTCTTC; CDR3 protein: CASSIGDRGLRSYNEQFF
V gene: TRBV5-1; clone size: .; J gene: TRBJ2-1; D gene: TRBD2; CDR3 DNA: TGCGCCAGCAGCTTGGCGCTAGCGGGAGTGGAGCAGTTCTTC; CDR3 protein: CASSLALAGVEQFF
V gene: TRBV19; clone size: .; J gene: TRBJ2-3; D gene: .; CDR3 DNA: TGTGCCAGTAGTGGAGGACAGTATTACACAGATACGCAGTATTTT; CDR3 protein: CASSGGQYYTDTQYF
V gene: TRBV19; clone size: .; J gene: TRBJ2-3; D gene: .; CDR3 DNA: TGTGCCAGTAGTATCCTACAGGGCTCAGATACGCAGTATTTT; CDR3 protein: CASSILQGSDTQYF
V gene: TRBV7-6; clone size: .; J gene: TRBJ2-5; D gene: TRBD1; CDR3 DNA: TGTGCCAGCAGCTTAAGCAGGGGGGAGACCCAGTACTTC; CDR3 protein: CASSLSRGETQYF
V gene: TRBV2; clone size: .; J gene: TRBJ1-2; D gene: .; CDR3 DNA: TGTGCCAGCAGTGAAAAGGGGAGGAGCTATGGCTACACCTTC; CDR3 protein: CASSEKGRSYGYTF
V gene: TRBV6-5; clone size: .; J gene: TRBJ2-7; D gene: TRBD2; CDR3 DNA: TGTGCCAGCAGTTCCGGGACTAGCGGGGGCTACGAGCAGTACTTC; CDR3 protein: CASSSGTSGGYEQYF
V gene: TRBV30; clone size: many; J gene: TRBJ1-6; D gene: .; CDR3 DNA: TGTGCCTGGAGTGTTCCGGGACAAAATTCACCCCTCCACTTT; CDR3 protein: CAWSVPGQNSPLHF
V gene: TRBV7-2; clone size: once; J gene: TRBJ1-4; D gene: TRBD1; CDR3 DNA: TGTGCCAGCAGCTCGACAGGGGCAACTAATGAAAAACTGTTTTTT; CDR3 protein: CASSSTGATNEKLFF
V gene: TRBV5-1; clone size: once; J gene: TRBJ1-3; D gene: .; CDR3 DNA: TGCGCCAGCAGCTCGATCGGGGGAAACACCATATATTTT; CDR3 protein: CASSSIGGNTIYF
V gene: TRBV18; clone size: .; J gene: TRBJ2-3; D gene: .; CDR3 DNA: TGTGCCAGCTCACCATTCCCTCTAGGCGCTACAGATACGCAGTATTTT; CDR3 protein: CASSPFPLGATDTQYF